A selection of T cell receptor beta chains follows, all from one sample in a study of early T cells in non-severe SARS-CoV-2 infection. In TCRdb, the 5' RACE reads were re-called with MiXCR into one record per CDR3 protein. Of 95,000 to 120,000 distinct CDR3 sequences detected, about 12% appear once; the ten largest clones hold 3% to 3.5%. The sample taken for sequencing was whole blood. The receptors were gathered from an adult who was a healthcare worker with PCR-confirmed SARS-CoV-2 infection or an uninfected control (not recorded which). Each CDR3 is given with its conserved first and last residue. A D gene is named only where the DNA matches it firmly. Clone sizes are given selectively: once, few, many, or a class where the clone is expanded.

TGCGCCAGCAGCTTGGAGGGGGCCTTTGAGCAGTTCTTC	CASSLEGAFEQFF	.	TRBD1	TRBJ2-1	TRBV5-1
TGCGCCAGCAGCTACCTGGACAGACGGCGAAACACCATATATTTT	CASSYLDRRRNTIYF	.	.	TRBJ1-3	TRBV5-1
TGTGCCAGCAGCTTAGACTTAGAACGCCACGGGGAGCTGTTTTTT	CASSLDLERHGELFF	few	.	TRBJ2-2	TRBV11-2
TGTGCCATCCATGGGGGGCCCCGCAATCAGCCCCAGCATTTT	CAIHGGPRNQPQHF	many	.	TRBJ1-5	TRBV28
TGTGCCAGCAGCCAGCAAGGGGCGACGCGGGATACGCAGTATTTT	CASSQQGATRDTQYF	.	.	TRBJ2-3	TRBV3-1
TGTGCCAGCAGCGCGATCCTAAACAGGGACGAGCAGTACTTC	CASSAILNRDEQYF	.	.	TRBJ2-7	TRBV5-4
TGTGCCAGCAGCCAAGAAGGGCCCCCTCGCACAGATACGCAGTATTTT	CASSQEGPPRTDTQYF	many	.	TRBJ2-3	TRBV4-2
TGTGCCAGCAGCTTAGCGGGACAGGGGGCCGGCGGGTCCTACAATGAGCAGTTCTTC	CASSLAGQGAGGSYNEQFF	.	TRBD1	TRBJ2-1	TRBV7-3
TGTGCCAGCAGTCCAAAACGGGCCCCTTGGACCGGGGAGCTGTTTTTT	CASSPKRAPWTGELFF	many	.	TRBJ2-2	TRBV7-3
TGTGCCAGTAGTATAGAGGACAGGCGGATCTATGGCTACACCTTC	CASSIEDRRIYGYTF	.	TRBD1	TRBJ1-2	TRBV19
TGTGCCACCTCGGACAGATACGAGCAGTACTTC	CATSDRYEQYF	.	.	TRBJ2-7	TRBV2
TGTGCCAGCAGTTTCGCAGGAATCAAAAACATTCAGTACTTC	CASSFAGIKNIQYF	few	.	TRBJ2-4	TRBV28
TGTGCCAGCAGCGTAGGGACTAGCGGGAGGGCCATCGACGAGCAGTACTTC	CASSVGTSGRAIDEQYF	.	TRBD2	TRBJ2-7	TRBV9
TGTGCCTGGAGTGTACTAAACGGGGATACGCAGTATTTT	CAWSVLNGDTQYF	few	.	TRBJ2-3	TRBV30
TGTGCCAGCAGTTACTCGAAAGGGGCAGTAAACACCGGGGAGCTGTTTTTT	CASSYSKGAVNTGELFF	many	.	TRBJ2-2	TRBV6-2/TRBV6-3
TGCGCCAGCAGCCCAAATAGCGGGGCGAAGACCCAGTACTTC	CASSPNSGAKTQYF	.	TRBD2	TRBJ2-5	TRBV4-1
TGTGCCAGCAGCCCCGGACAGTCCCGTGGGGGAAACACCATATATTTT	CASSPGQSRGGNTIYF	.	.	TRBJ1-3	TRBV7-8
TGTGCCAGCAGCTTAGTGGTGGGACAGCAAGAGACCCAGTACTTC	CASSLVVGQQETQYF	.	TRBD1	TRBJ2-5	TRBV7-8
TGTGTCAGCAGCGTAACCGCAGCCTCTGGGGCCAACGTCCTGACTTTC	CVSSVTAASGANVLTF	.	.	TRBJ2-6	TRBV9
TGTGCCAGCACTAACCTCCTGGGACTCACAGGGGGCATGGGCTACACCTTC	CASTNLLGLTGGMGYTF	many	TRBD1	TRBJ1-2	TRBV28
TGTGCCAGCAGCCCAGACACCACAGATACGCAGTATTTT	CASSPDTTDTQYF	.	.	TRBJ2-3	TRBV12-3/TRBV12-4
TGTGCCAGCATCCCTGAGGGGAGGGGGGGCTCCTACGAGCAGTACTTC	CASIPEGRGGSYEQYF	.	.	TRBJ2-7	TRBV7-9
TGCAGTGCCAACCGGGACAGGGGGGCCTACGAGCAGTACTTC	CSANRDRGAYEQYF	.	TRBD1	TRBJ2-7	TRBV20-1
TGTGCCAGCACGCGAATGGGAAGGAATTCACCCCTCCACTTT	CASTRMGRNSPLHF	many	.	TRBJ1-6	TRBV5-4
TGCGCCAGCAGTGCAGCACGGCCGGGACTAGCGGGGTTCGAGCAGTTCTTC	CASSAARPGLAGFEQFF	few	TRBD2	TRBJ2-1	TRBV10-2
TGTGCCAGCATTAAGGACAGGCAAGAGACCCAGTACTTC	CASIKDRQETQYF	few	TRBD1	TRBJ2-5	TRBV12-3/TRBV12-4
TGTGCCAGCAGCGCTTACAGGGGGGATACTGAAGCTTTCTTT	CASSAYRGDTEAFF	.	TRBD1	TRBJ1-1	TRBV9
TGTGCCAGCAGTTGCATAAACTGGACCTGGGGGAATCAGCCCCAGCATTTT	CASSCINWTWGNQPQHF	many	.	TRBJ1-5	TRBV6-5
TGTGCCAGCAGCCAAGGGGCAGGGCCGAACACTGAAGCTTTCTTT	CASSQGAGPNTEAFF	many	.	TRBJ1-1	TRBV3-1